This T cell receptor (beta chain) derives from a study of blood T cell repertoires in COVID-19. In its sample, this clone was seen a few times. Participants were aged roughly 18 to 90 years from around 26 US areas. Profiling relied on immunoSEQ multiplex PCR, and the TCRdb table lists in-frame clones only, not all of them. The sample has more than 150,000 clones, over 75% seen once. The sample taken for sequencing was PBMCs or T cells enriched from blood (not recorded which). This clonotype was obtained from a middle-aged man who had recovered from COVID-19.

The CDR3 DNA is TGCAGCGTTGCCGGGACAGGGAAGAATCTGGGGAATGAGCAGTTCTTC. Amino acids: CSVAGTGKNLGNEQFF. The genes are TRBV29-1 and TRBJ2-1; the match to TRBD1 covers 9 bases. The CDR3 totals 16 residues. J gave up 7 bases and V 4 bases, and 14 bases lay outside the gene matches. Germline CDR1 is SQVTM and CDR2 is ANQGSEA.